What follows is one T cell receptor (beta chain) and its context. Its target is not known. The assay was immunoSEQ multiplex PCR, and TCRdb's table has in-frame clones only and misses some. The table has more than 15,000 clones, 85% to 90% seen once; the top ten hold 65% to 75%. This entry comes from a study of OX40 agonist ivuxolimab in advanced cancers. Study conclusions and caveats: At 0.1 to 3.0 mg/kg and by week 6, clonal expansion occurred in CD4+ and CD8+ blood T cells. Clonal expansion was among the lowest in partial responders at 0.1-3.0 mg/kg, especially CD8+.

Sequencing used CD4+ or CD8+ T cells sorted from blood, obtained in a trial of the OX40 agonist ivuxolimab. This sequence originates from an adult with an advanced solid tumor such as melanoma, head and neck, liver or kidney cancer.

Here the CDR3 DNA reads TGTGCCAGCAGCCAAGAACCGACCGGGACAGGGCGCGAGGAGCAGTACTTC. This gives the protein CASSQEPTGTGREEQYF. The chain links TRBV4-2 to TRBJ2-7; 9 bases map to TRBD1. Germline CDR1 reads LGHNA; CDR2 reads YNFKEQ. The V and J ends lost 0 bases and 7 bases, in that order; junction bases with no gene match: 13. The CDR3 is 17 amino acids.